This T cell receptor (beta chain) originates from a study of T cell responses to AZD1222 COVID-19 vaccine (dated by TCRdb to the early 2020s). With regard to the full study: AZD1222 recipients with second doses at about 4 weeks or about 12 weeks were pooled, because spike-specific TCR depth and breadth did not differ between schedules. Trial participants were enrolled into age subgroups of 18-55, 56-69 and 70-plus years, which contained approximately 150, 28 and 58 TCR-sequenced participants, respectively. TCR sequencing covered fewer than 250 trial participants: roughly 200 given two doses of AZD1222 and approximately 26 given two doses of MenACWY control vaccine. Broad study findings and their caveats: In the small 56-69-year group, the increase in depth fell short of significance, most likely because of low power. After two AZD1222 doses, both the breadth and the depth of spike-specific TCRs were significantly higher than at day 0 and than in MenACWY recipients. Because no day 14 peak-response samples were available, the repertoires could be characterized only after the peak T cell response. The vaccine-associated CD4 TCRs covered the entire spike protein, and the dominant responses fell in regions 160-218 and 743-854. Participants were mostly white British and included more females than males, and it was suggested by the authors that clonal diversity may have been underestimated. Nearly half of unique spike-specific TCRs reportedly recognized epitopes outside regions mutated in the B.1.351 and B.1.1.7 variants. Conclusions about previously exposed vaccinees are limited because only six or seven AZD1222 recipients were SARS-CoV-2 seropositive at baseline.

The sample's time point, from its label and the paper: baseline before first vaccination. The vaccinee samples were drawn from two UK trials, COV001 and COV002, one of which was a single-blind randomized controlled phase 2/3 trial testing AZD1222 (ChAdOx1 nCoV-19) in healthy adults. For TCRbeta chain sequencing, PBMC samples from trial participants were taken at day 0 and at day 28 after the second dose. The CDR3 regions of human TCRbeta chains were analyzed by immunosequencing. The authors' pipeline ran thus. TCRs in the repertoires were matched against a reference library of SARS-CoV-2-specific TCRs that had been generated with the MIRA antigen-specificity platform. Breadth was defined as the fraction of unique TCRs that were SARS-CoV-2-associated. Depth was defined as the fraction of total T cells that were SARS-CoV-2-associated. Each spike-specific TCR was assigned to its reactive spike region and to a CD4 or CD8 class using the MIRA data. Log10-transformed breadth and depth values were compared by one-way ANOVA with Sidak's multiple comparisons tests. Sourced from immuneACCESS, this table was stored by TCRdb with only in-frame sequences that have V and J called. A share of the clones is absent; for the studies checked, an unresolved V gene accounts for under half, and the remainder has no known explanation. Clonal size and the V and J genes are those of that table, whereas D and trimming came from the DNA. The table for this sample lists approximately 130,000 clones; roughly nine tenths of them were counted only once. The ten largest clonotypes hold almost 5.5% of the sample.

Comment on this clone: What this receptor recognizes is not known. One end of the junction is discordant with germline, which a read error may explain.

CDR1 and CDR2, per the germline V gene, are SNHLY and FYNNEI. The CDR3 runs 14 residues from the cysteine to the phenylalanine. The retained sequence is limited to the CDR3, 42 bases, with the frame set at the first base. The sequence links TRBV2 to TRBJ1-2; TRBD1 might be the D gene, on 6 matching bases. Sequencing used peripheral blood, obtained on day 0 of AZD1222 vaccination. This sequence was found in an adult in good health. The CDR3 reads CASREAGVYYGYTF. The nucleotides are TGTGCCAGCAGGGAAGCAGGGGTCTACTATGGCTACACCTTC.